The following is a T cell receptor beta chain sequence with its context. Its antigen is unknown. These data belong to a study of radiation and T cells in renal cell carcinoma. Study-wide results and limits: Compared with controls, irradiated tumors showed greater TCR clonality.

The assay was immunoSEQ multiplex PCR, and TCRdb's table has in-frame clones only and misses some. The data show some 25,000 clones, roughly 64% seen once. Sample treatment: treatment-naive control, cytoreductive nephrectomy. Control tumors came from a handful of females and 11 to 12 males, aged about 35 to 85. This clonotype was sampled from a man aged 35 to 55 with renal cell carcinoma. The sequencing used tumor tissue, collected from a patient whose treatment was nephrectomy without radiotherapy.

This chain's CDR3 is CASSLFYTGVGYTF. The CDR3 DNA reads as TGTGCCAGCAGCTTGTTTTATACAGGGGTCGGCTACACCTTC. The chain uses TRBV5-6 and TRBJ1-2; 7 bases are shared with TRBD1. The CDR3 spans 14 residues. Germline V CDR1 and CDR2: SGHDT, YYEEEE. The J segment lost 8 bases and the V segment lost 1 base, leaving 8 bases of the junction unmatched.